Listed below are T cell receptor beta chains from one sample, sequenced in a study of graft-versus-host responses after intestinal transplantation. Antigen specificity for these receptors is unknown. Only in-frame clones appear in the TCRdb table, and some are missing; sequencing was by immunoSEQ multiplex PCR. This sample has more than 60,000 clones; 90% occur once, and the top ten carry approximately 1.4%. Sequenced here: unstimulated CD8+ T cells sorted from spleen or lymph node cells, sampled before intestinal transplant. These receptor sequences come from a human donor who received an intestinal transplant. CDR3s include the opening cysteine and the closing phenylalanine or tryptophan. A D gene is named only where the DNA matches it firmly.

d_gene | j_gene | v_gene | CDR3aa | CDR3nt
TRBD2 | TRBJ2-7 | TRBV9 | CASSVGLGSYEQYF | TGTGCCAGCAGCGTGGGACTAGGCTCCTACGAGCAGTACTTC
NA | TRBJ2-1 | TRBV6-1 | CASSVYGGNEQFF | TGTGCCAGCAGTGTCTACGGGGGCAATGAGCAGTTCTTC
NA | TRBJ1-5 | TRBV19 | CASSVGSDQPQHF | TGTGCCAGTAGTGTGGGGAGTGATCAGCCCCAGCATTTT
NA | TRBJ1-1 | TRBV18 | CASSSGVVVGANTEAFF | TGTGCCAGCTCATCAGGGGTAGTCGTAGGGGCAAACACTGAAGCTTTCTTT
NA | TRBJ2-2 | TRBV5-6 | CASSGQENTGELFF | TGTGCCAGCAGCGGGCAAGAGAACACCGGGGAGCTGTTTTTT
NA | TRBJ2-1 | TRBV2 | CANLRGNNEQFF | TGTGCCAACCTTCGGGGAAACAATGAGCAGTTCTTC
TRBD1 | TRBJ1-1 | TRBV7-9 | CASSPGQEGATEAFF | TGTGCCAGCAGCCCGGGACAAGAGGGGGCCACTGAAGCTTTCTTT
NA | TRBJ2-3 | TRBV7-8 | CASSSTDSTDTQYF | TGTGCCAGCAGCTCGACAGATAGCACAGATACGCAGTATTTT
NA | TRBJ2-3 | TRBV27 | CASSYLDLGRGTDTQYF | TGTGCCAGCAGTTATTTGGATTTGGGCAGGGGCACAGATACGCAGTATTTT
NA | TRBJ2-1 | TRBV6-7 | CASSTQGEQFF | TGTGCCAGCAGTACACAGGGTGAGCAGTTCTTC
NA | TRBJ2-2 | TRBV19 | CASSQRGGRNTGELFF | TGTGCCAGTAGTCAAAGGGGGGGACGGAACACCGGGGAGCTGTTTTTT